The 13 T cell receptor beta chains in this list originate from one sample, sequenced in a study of blood T cell repertoires in COVID-19. Generated by immunoSEQ multiplex PCR, the TCRdb table keeps only in-frame clones and is missing some. The table has some 300,000 clones, around four fifths seen once. Sequencing was performed on peripheral blood. The receptors were gathered from a woman aged 45-65 years with active or convalescent COVID-19.

About this clone: At one end the junction does not follow the germline gene, possibly because of a read error. This chain joins TRBV6-4 and TRBJ2-3, with 8 bases lining up with TRBD1. In germline, CDR1 is MRHNA, CDR2 SNTAGT. This CDR3 is 12 amino acids long. The CDR3, as DNA: TGTGCCAGCGGTCACCCGGGACAGGTCTTACATTTT. Amino acids: CASGHPGQVLHF.

The rearrangement joins TRBV6-5 to TRBJ2-7, with 9 positions matching TRBD1. V lost 6 bases, J lost 3 bases, and 6 bases stayed unmatched. Germline loops: CDR1 MNHEY, CDR2 SVGAGI. CDR3 length equals 14 residues. The CDR3 region is CASRFPGQGYEQYF. As DNA, the CDR3 is TGTGCCAGCAGGTTCCCGGGACAGGGCTACGAGCAGTACTTC.

The chain employs TRBV11-2 and TRBJ2-7, with TRBD1 matching over 11 bases. This CDR3 contains 16 residues. Germline V lookup: CDR1 SGHAT, CDR2 FQNNGV. The V gene end was trimmed by 4 bases and the J gene end by 6 bases; junction bases not matched to a gene: 11. CDR3 loop: CASSSPRTGGFFEQYF. In nucleotides, the CDR3 is TGTGCCAGCAGCTCCCCTAGGACAGGGGGCTTCTTCGAGCAGTACTTC.

This chain links TRBV7-3 with TRBJ2-3; 7 bases map to TRBD2. The CDR3 sequence is 14 residues long. Per the germline V gene, CDR1 is SGHTA and CDR2 is FQGTGA. Trimming took 5 bases from V and 0 from J; bases not matched to a gene: 2. CDR3 region: CASSPSGSTDTQYF. The CDR3 bases are TGTGCCAGCAGCCCTAGCGGTAGCACAGATACGCAGTATTTT.

V usage is TRBV7-2 and J usage is TRBJ2-7, with a possible D match to TRBD2 (5 bases). This CDR3 comprises 18 residues. In germline, CDR1 is SGHTA, CDR2 FQGNSA. V was clipped by 3 bases and J by 0 bases, with 21 bases between them. CDR3 DNA: TGTGCCAGCAGCTTTCCCTCTAACCTTCTACGGGGCTCCTACGAGCAGTACTTC. Translation: CASSFPSNLLRGSYEQYF.

This clone was counted between two and nine times. This rearrangement joins TRBV6-1 to TRBJ2-7; 9 bases agree with TRBD1. V was clipped by 1 base and J by 4 bases; unmatched bases: 5. Germline values: CDR1 MNHNS, CDR2 SASEGT. The length of the CDR3 is 15 residues. The CDR3 coding sequence is TGTGCCAGCAGTGAAGAGGAGACAGGGGGGTACGAGCAGTACTTC. Encoded protein: CASSEEETGGYEQYF.

The chain employs TRBV6-1 and TRBJ2-3; D perhaps matches TRBD2 (7 bases). The V gene's germline CDR1 is MNHNS and CDR2 SASEGT. CDR3 length: 15 residues. V lost 3 bases and J lost 2, with 12 bases in between. The CDR3 region is CASSDMGGHTDTQYF. Written as DNA, the CDR3 is TGTGCCAGCAGTGATATGGGGGGGCACACAGATACGCAGTATTTT.

Of note for this clone: Compared with germline, one end of the junction differs, possibly owing to a read error. The chain carries TRBV7-3 and TRBJ1-1, with D maybe TRBD1 (5 bases). This CDR3 region has 15 residues. CDR1 and CDR2 (germline): SGHTA, FQGTGA. DNA for the CDR3: TGTGCCAGCAGTTTAAGGGGTGTGACAGTCACTGAAGCTTTCTTT. Translation: CASSLRGVTVTEAFF. The full variable domain, its missing parts supplied by reference TRBV7-3 and TRBJ1-1, is GAGVSQTPSNKVTEKGKYVELRCDPISGHTALYWYRQSLGQGPEFLIYFQGTGAADDSGLPNDRFFAVRPEGSVSTLKIQRTERGDSAVYLCASSLRGVTVTEAFFGQGTRLTVV.

The chain couples TRBV4-1 to TRBJ2-7; the match to TRBD1 covers 7 bases. V lost 1 base and J lost 3; bases outside the gene matches: 6. Germline-derived CDR1 and CDR2 are MGHRA and YSYEKL. The CDR3 totals 15 residues. CDR3 DNA: TGCGCCAGCAGCCAAGGACAGGGCTTAGGCTACGAGCAGTACTTC. Its translation: CASSQGQGLGYEQYF.

The chain links TRBV7-9 to TRBJ2-7, with TRBD1 as a possible D gene (6 bases). V lost 5 bases to trimming and J lost 1 base, with 12 bases between them. The CDR3 consists of 14 residues. CDR1 SEHNR and CDR2 FQNEAQ come from the germline V gene (reference sequence). CDR3 amino acids: CASSHRELSYEQYF. DNA of the CDR3: TGTGCCAGCAGCCACAGGGAATTATCCTACGAGCAGTACTTC. The complete variable domain, with remaining parts taken from reference TRBV7-9 and TRBJ2-7, reads DTGVSQNPRHKITKRGQNVTFRCDPISEHNRLYWYRQTLGQGPEFLTYFQNEAQLEKSRLLSDRFSAERPKGSFSTLEIQRTEQGDSAMYLCASSHRELSYEQYFGPGTRLTVT.

The rearrangement links TRBV19 to TRBJ2-1; 12 positions match TRBD2. The junction had 2 bases not matched to a gene; V was cut back by 4 bases and J by 4 bases. Germline V lookup: CDR1 LNHDA, CDR2 SQIVND (reference sequence). The CDR3 runs to 15 residues. The CDR3 is CASSTGLAGYNEQFF. Here the CDR3 DNA reads TGTGCCAGTAGTACGGGACTAGCGGGTTACAATGAGCAGTTCTTC.

This chain joins TRBV6-5 and TRBJ1-2; 9 nucleotides match TRBD1. CDR3 length: 14 amino acids. V gave up 7 bases and J gave up 2 bases; unmatched junction bases: 5. Germline-derived CDR1 and CDR2 are MNHEY and SVGAGI. As DNA, the CDR3 is TGTGCCAGCACCCAGGGACAGGGAAACTATGGCTACACCTTC. This codes for CASTQGQGNYGYTF.

The gene calls are TRBV6-2 or TRBV6-3 and TRBJ2-7, with D uncertain. The germline gives CDR1 MNHEY, CDR2 SVGEGT. Trimming stripped 2 bases from V and 5 bases from J, with 16 bases between. The CDR3 spans 15 residues. CDR3 nucleotide sequence: TGTGCCAGCAGTTACCCCCTACTAAATACCCACGAGCAGTACTTC. As protein: CASSYPLLNTHEQYF.